The sequence of this TCR beta chain was determined in a study of regulatory T cells in long-lasting Graves disease. Building the TCR beta libraries relied on iRepertoire HTBI primers, and CDR3 regions underwent Arm-PCR. TCRdb redid the calling of the multiplex PCR reads with MiXCR, one entry per CDR3 protein. The sample includes fewer than 450,000 distinct CDR3 sequences, 23% of them seen just once. Time point reported: persistent/refractory GD, antithyroid drugs over 5 years with positive TRAb. Making the TCR library involved RNA that had been extracted from PBMCs. The germline V gene has CDR1 SGHDN and CDR2 FVKESK. This CDR3 has 13 residues. Trimming took 6 bases from V and 0 from J, leaving 6 bases between them. Broader study findings: Persistent Graves' patients had lower TCR diversity than newly diagnosed ones.

This clonotype came up a few times. Its antigen is currently unknown. The chain has TRBV14 and TRBJ2-1; D not certain. The sample consisted of peripheral blood mononuclear cells (PBMCs), taken when the disease was refractory, from a patient treated with antithyroid drugs. The TCR comes from a female donor with Graves disease. In DNA form, the CDR3 reads TGTGCCAGCAGGCAGGACTCCTACAATGAGCAGTTCTTC. It translates to CASRQDSYNEQFF.